What follows are 12 T cell receptor beta chains derived from one specimen sequenced in a study of blood T cell repertoires in COVID-19. Some clones are missing from TCRdb's copy, which holds only in-frame ones; the method was immunoSEQ multiplex PCR. Among 70,000 or so clones, 88% were seen once, and the ten largest hold 1.1% to 1.5%. Sequencing was done on a sample of peripheral blood. The receptors come from a human donor in a cohort sampled during active COVID-19.

The rearrangement joins TRBV5-1 to TRBJ2-2; D gene ambiguous. Germline CDR1 reads SGHRS; CDR2 reads YFSETQ. This CDR3 spans 13 amino acids. V shed 0 bases and J shed 4 bases, with 4 bases lying between them. The DNA for the CDR3 is TGCGCCAGCAGCTTGGGTAGCACCGGGGAGCTGTTTTTT. Its protein is CASSLGSTGELFF.

The chain has TRBV9 and TRBJ2-2; 9 bases align to TRBD2. The CDR3 length is 15 residues. V lost 2 bases and J lost 3; bases outside the gene matches: 2. Germline-derived CDR1 and CDR2 are SGDLS and YYNGEE. The CDR3 DNA reads TGTGCCAGCAGCGTCGGCGGGAGGGACACCGGGGAGCTGTTTTTT. The encoded protein is CASSVGGRDTGELFF.

The J gene is TRBJ2-1, the V gene TRBV19, with 8 bases identical to TRBD2. There are 16 residues in the CDR3. V lost 7 bases, J lost 7 bases, and 15 bases stayed unmatched. The germline V gene encodes CDR1 LNHDA and CDR2 SQIVND (reference sequence). The CDR3 spells CASNLGGTRVKNEQFF. The CDR3 DNA sequence: TGTGCCAGTAACTTAGGGGGGACTAGGGTCAAGAATGAGCAGTTCTTC.

V gene TRBV5-1 combines with J gene TRBJ2-7; D is uncertain. Trimming cost V 2 bases and J 3 bases, with 12 bases left between them. Per germline, CDR1 SGHRS and CDR2 YFSETQ. The CDR3 is 14 amino acids. CDR3 protein: CASSFMGTDYEQYF. In nucleotides, the CDR3 is TGCGCCAGCAGCTTTATGGGCACCGACTACGAGCAGTACTTC.

The J gene is TRBJ2-1, the V gene TRBV5-1; D is possibly TRBD2 (6 bases). Trimming stripped 2 bases from V and 4 bases from J, with 10 bases between. The germline CDR1 and CDR2 sequences are SGHRS and YFSETQ. The CDR3 is 14 amino acids. For the CDR3, the DNA is TGCGCCAGCAGCTTTCGGGACTTTTACAATGAGCAGTTCTTC. This translates into CASSFRDFYNEQFF.

Judged by abundance, this clone is medium-sized. The chain joins TRBV2 to TRBJ2-7, with 7 bases identical to TRBD2. In germline, CDR1 is SNHLY, CDR2 FYNNEI. The CDR3 extends over 15 amino acids. V lost 6 bases, J lost 5 bases, and 13 bases stayed unmatched. CDR3 protein: CASRATSRLDNEQYF. The CDR3 DNA sequence: TGTGCCAGCAGGGCGACTAGCCGGCTCGACAACGAGCAGTACTTC.

This clone was detected only once. This chain uses TRBV24-1 with TRBJ2-5, with D maybe TRBD1 (6 bases). Germline lookup yields CDR1 KGHDR and CDR2 SFDVKD. This CDR3 spans 14 amino acids. The ends were cut back, 4 bases at V and 5 bases at J, with 13 bases in the middle. CDR3 DNA sequence: TGTGCCACCAGTGACAACAGGGTATCTGAGACCCAGTACTTC. Protein: CATSDNRVSETQYF.

The rearrangement uses TRBV3-1 (or the pseudogene TRBV3-2) and TRBJ1-6, with D perhaps TRBD1 (5 bases). CDR3 length equals 13 residues. Germline lookup yields CDR1 LGHDT and CDR2 YNNKEL (reference sequence). Trimming removed 1 base from V and 12 bases from J, with 10 bases in between. The DNA of the CDR3 is TGTGCCAGCAGCCAAGTCCAGGGAGGACCCCTCCACTTT. Translated, it gives CASSQVQGGPLHF.

This clone is a singleton in its sample. This rearrangement joins TRBV9 to TRBJ2-5, with 11 positions matching TRBD2. Per the germline V gene, CDR1 is SGDLS and CDR2 is YYNGEE. The CDR3 sequence is 15 residues long. Trimming at V came to 0 bases and at J to 4 bases, leaving 2 bases not matched to a gene. CDR3 DNA sequence: TGTGCCAGCAGCGTAGCTGGGACTAGCGGAGAGACCCAGTACTTC. It codes for CASSVAGTSGETQYF. Drawing the rest from reference TRBV9 and TRBJ2-5, the complete variable domain is DSGVTQTPKHLITATGQRVTLRCSPRSGDLSVYWYQQSLDQGLQFLIQYYNGEERAKGNILERFSAQQFPDLHSELNLSSLELGDSALYFCASSVAGTSGETQYFGPGTRLLVL.

This clone was picked up one time. The chain carries TRBV12-3 or TRBV12-4 and TRBJ1-3, with D unresolved. V was shortened by 3 bases and J by 2 bases, with 5 bases between the two germline ends. The CDR3 spans 13 residues. CDR3 region: CASSFGAGNTIYF. DNA of the CDR3: TGTGCCAGCAGTTTTGGAGCTGGAAACACCATATATTTT.

V gene TRBV2 combines with J gene TRBJ2-1; 12 nucleotides line up with TRBD2. Unmatched junction bases numbered 16, after V lost 7 bases and J lost 0 bases. This CDR3 is built from 20 residues. Germline V gives CDR1 SNHLY, CDR2 FYNNEI. In DNA form, the CDR3 reads TGTGCCAGCAACCAGCTCAGGACTAGCGGGACCCTTCGCTCCTACAATGAGCAGTTCTTC. Encoded protein: CASNQLRTSGTLRSYNEQFF. Based on the CDR3 plus reference TRBV2 and TRBJ2-1, the full variable domain is EPEVTQTPSHQVTQMGQEVILRCVPISNHLYFYWYRQILGQKVEFLVSFYNNEISEKSEIFDDQFSVERPDGSNFTLKIRSTKLEDSAMYFCASNQLRTSGTLRSYNEQFFGPGTRLTVL.

This clone was detected only a few times. The chain uses TRBV19 and TRBJ2-2, with a tentative D call TRBD1 (5 bases). CDR1 and CDR2 from the germline V gene are LNHDA and SQIVND (reference sequence). The CDR3 runs to 14 residues. Trimming shortened V by 8 bases and J by 0 bases, and 10 bases separated the two germline ends. The CDR3 here is CASLRVANTGELFF. For the CDR3, the DNA is TGTGCCAGTCTCAGGGTTGCGAACACCGGGGAGCTGTTTTTT.